The 19 T cell receptor beta chains reported below all come from one sample, sequenced in a study of CD8+CD57+ T cells in acquired aplastic anemia. All patients picked for sequencing had shown, by flow cytometry, an expansion of CD8+CD57+ cells. TCR beta VDJ and CDR3 profiles were obtained from a genomic DNA template. TCRdb re-analysed the reads in MiXCR, keeping a single row per CDR3 protein. The data contain hundreds of thousands of distinct CDR3 sequences, around 32% of them singletons. Sequenced input: sorted CD4+, CD8+, or CD8+CD57+ T cells (not recorded which) from PBMCs. These receptor sequences come from a human donor with aplastic anemia.

This clonotype was recorded many times. This rearrangement joins TRBV19 to TRBJ1-5, with a weak D call TRBD1 (5 bases). This CDR3 contains 14 residues. V lost 5 bases and J lost 6, with 14 bases in between. The germline V gene has CDR1 LNHDA and CDR2 SQIVND (reference sequence). CDR3 DNA: TGTGCCAGTAGTTCCCAGGGAGGTACTCAGCCCCAGCATTTT. Translating gives CASSSQGGTQPQHF.

This clonotype was picked up many times. V and J are TRBV12-3 or TRBV12-4 and TRBJ2-7, with D possibly matching TRBD1 (5 bases). V was clipped by 8 bases and J by 3 bases, with 11 bases between them. CDR3 length: 12 residues. In nucleotides, the CDR3 is TGTGCCAGCGCACAGGTGAACTACGAGCAGTACTTC. Amino acid sequence: CASAQVNYEQYF.

The V and J genes are TRBV7-3 and TRBJ2-1; TRBD2 agrees at 9 bases. With V trimmed by 1 base and J by 7 bases, 5 bases remained unmatched. CDR3 length equals 15 residues. Germline V gene sequence: CDR1 SGHTA, CDR2 FQGTGA. CDR3 residues: CASSLNSGSLNEQFF. CDR3 bases: TGTGCCAGCAGCTTAAATAGCGGGAGTTTAAATGAGCAGTTCTTC.

This clonotype showed up just a few times. Lacking the conserved final phenylalanine or tryptophan, this CDR3 likely reflects a read error. J is TRBJ2-5 and V is TRBV20-1, with TRBD2 identical over 9 bases. Germline CDR1 is DFQATT and CDR2 is SNEGSKA (reference sequence). J was trimmed by 3 bases and V by 3 bases; bases with no gene match: 8. CDR3 length: 15 residues. Here the CDR3 reads CSASFLAGSKETQYV. CDR3 DNA: TGCAGTGCTAGTTTCCTAGCGGGGTCAAAAGAGACCCAGTACGTC.

The chain employs TRBV19 and TRBJ2-7, with a weak D call TRBD1 (6 bases). Germline CDR1 LNHDA, CDR2 SQIVND (reference sequence). This CDR3 has 15 residues. The ends were cut back, 6 bases at V and 4 bases at J, with 19 bases in the middle. The CDR3 bases are TGTGCCAGTAGACAGGCAGGGACAACTAAATACGAGCAGTACTTC. Translation gives CASRQAGTTKYEQYF.

As regards this clonotype: A much larger clone differs by one base, so this may be a read error. The chain recombines TRBV7-9 with TRBJ1-1; D may be TRBD1 (5 bases). From germline, CDR1 is SEHNR and CDR2 FQNEAQ (reference sequence). The V and J ends lost 4 bases and 4 bases respectively, with 16 bases between them. The CDR3 is made up of 15 amino acids. Here the CDR3 reads CASSSAGTLGTEAFF. CDR3 DNA sequence: TGTGCCAGCAGCTCTGCCGGGACTCTCGGCACTGAAGCTTTCTTT.

This clonotype was detected a few times. A junction end diverges from the germline sequence, so it may reflect a read error. The rearrangement joins TRBV10-3 to TRBJ1-6; possible D gene TRBD1, 6 bases. This CDR3 contains 15 residues. CDR1 and CDR2 (germline): ENHRY, SYGVKD. This CDR3 is CASSLGRGVNSPLHF. The CDR3 coding sequence is TGTGCCAGCAGTTTAGGGAGGGGGGTAAATTCACCCCTCCACTTT.

The V and J genes are TRBV6-5 and TRBJ2-7, with 7 bases aligning to TRBD1. V gave up 2 bases and J gave up 2 bases; unmatched junction bases: 6. CDR1 and CDR2 (germline): MNHEY, SVGAGI. The length of the CDR3 is 15 residues. CDR3 nucleotide sequence: TGTGCCAGCAGTTACGTGGCGACAGGGACCTACGAGCAGTACTTC. This translates into CASSYVATGTYEQYF.

Ten or more counts support this clonotype. V and J are TRBV20-1 and TRBJ2-7, with D uncertain. This CDR3 spans 14 amino acids. V shed 0 bases and J shed 6 bases, with 15 bases lying between them. Looked up from germline, CDR1 is DFQATT and CDR2 is SNEGSKA (reference sequence). CDR3 DNA: TGCAGTGCTAGAGATCTTAGAGGAACGGGCGAGCAGTACTTC. Residues: CSARDLRGTGEQYF.

This chain links TRBV15 with TRBJ1-2; no definite D call. This CDR3 has 14 amino acids. V lost 0 bases to trimming and J lost 14 bases, with 19 bases between them. CDR1 is LNHNV, CDR2 YYDKDF, per germline (reference sequence). Written as DNA, the CDR3 is TGTGCCACCAGCAGAGACCTGAAGGGAGAGGTGAGAACCTTC. Protein: CATSRDLKGEVRTF. Based on the CDR3 plus reference TRBV15 and TRBJ1-2, the full variable domain is DAMVIQNPRYQVTQFGKPVTLSCSQTLNHNVMYWYQQKSSQAPKLLFHYYDKDFNNEADTPDNFQSRRPNTSFCFLDIRSPGLGDTAMYLCATSRDLKGEVRTFGSGTRLTVV.

The chain combines TRBV4-2 with TRBJ1-1; D remains ambiguous. With 0 bases removed from V and 4 bases from J, the gap between germline ends came to 12 bases. The CDR3 length is 15 residues. Germline V gene lookup returns CDR1 LGHNA and CDR2 YNFKEQ. The chain's CDR3 is CASSQDEGLATEAFF. CDR3 sequence (DNA): TGTGCCAGCAGCCAAGATGAGGGATTGGCCACTGAAGCTTTCTTT.

This clonotype was recorded at least ten times. J is TRBJ1-2 and V is TRBV25-1; D possibly corresponds to TRBD1 (5 bases). This CDR3 has 14 residues. Germline loops: CDR1 MGHDK, CDR2 SYGVNS. V was shortened by 3 bases and J by 4 bases, with 12 bases between the two germline ends. CDR3 nucleotides: TGTGCCAGCAGTGAGGGGCAGCGGGCCTATGGCTACACCTTC. Translated: CASSEGQRAYGYTF.

The chain carries TRBV7-2 and TRBJ2-1, with 11 bases fitting TRBD2. The CDR3 runs 20 residues. The V gene end was trimmed by 0 bases and the J gene end by 0 bases; junction bases not matched to a gene: 10. In germline, CDR1 is SGHTA, CDR2 FQGNSA. CDR3 DNA: TGTGCCAGCAGCTTAGCGATGGCTAGCGGGAGGCCTAGCTCCTACAATGAGCAGTTCTTC. Translation: CASSLAMASGRPSSYNEQFF.

The chain recombines TRBV29-1 with TRBJ1-4; D is ambiguous. The germline V gene has CDR1 SQVTM and CDR2 ANQGSEA. This CDR3 spans 12 amino acids. CDR3 region: CGAAGGNEKLFF. CDR3 DNA sequence: TGCGGCGCGGCGGGAGGAAATGAAAAACTGTTTTTT. The full variable domain, with the rest looked up from reference TRBV29-1 and TRBJ1-4, is SAVISQKPSRDICQRGTSLTIQCQVDSQVTMMFWYRQQPGQSLTLIATANQGSEATYESGFVIDKFPISRPNLTFSTLTVSNMSPEDSSIYLCGAAGGNEKLFFGSGTQLSVL.

This clonotype was counted ten times or more. CDR3 coding DNA: TGTGCCAGCAGCTCCGGGGGGAACACTGAAGCTTTCTTT. Amino acids: CASSSGGNTEAFF. The chain combines TRBV7-2 with TRBJ1-1, with D possibly matching TRBD1 (5 bases). Germline V gene lookup returns CDR1 SGHTA and CDR2 FQGNSA. The CDR3 is made up of 13 amino acids. V was shortened by 4 bases and J by 1 base, with 7 bases between the two germline ends.

A remark on this clonotype: The junction departs from the called germline gene at one end, perhaps through a read error. The chain is built from TRBV7-7 and TRBJ2-5; maybe TRBD1 (6 bases). Looked up from germline, CDR1 is SSHAT and CDR2 is FNYEAQ (reference sequence). CDR3 size: 14 residues. The CDR3 DNA reads as TGTGCTAGCAGCCCGTTCGTACAGGGCGAGACCCAGTACTTC. This sequence encodes CASSPFVQGETQYF. The full variable domain, in which reference TRBV7-7 and TRBJ2-5 provide the parts outside the CDR3, is GAGVSQSPRYKVTKRGQDVTLRCDPISSHATLYWYQQALGQGPEFLTYFNYEAQPDKSGLPSDRFSAERPEGSISTLTIQRTEQRDSAMYRCASSPFVQGETQYFGPGTRLLVL.

This clonotype appeared many times. This rearrangement joins TRBV20-1 to TRBJ1-2; D perhaps matches TRBD1 (6 bases). V dropped 1 base and J dropped 1 base, with 16 bases sitting between them. The CDR3 length is 16 residues. Germline CDR1 DFQATT, CDR2 SNEGSKA (reference sequence). CDR3 residues: CSARGSRGWGNYGYTF. The CDR3 DNA reads TGCAGTGCTAGAGGTAGCAGGGGATGGGGTAACTATGGCTACACCTTC.

At least ten counts were recorded for this clonotype. CDR3 nucleotide sequence: TGTGCCAGCAGTGGATTAGCGGGGGGGATCAATGAGCAGTTCTTC. It is translated as CASSGLAGGINEQFF. The chain is built from TRBV2 and TRBJ2-1; the match to TRBD2 covers 11 bases. CDR1 is SNHLY, CDR2 FYNNEI, per germline. The CDR3 sequence is 15 residues long. J was trimmed by 6 bases and V by 4 bases; bases with no gene match: 5.

The chain recombines TRBV9 with TRBJ2-1; 7 positions agree with TRBD1. This CDR3 has 15 amino acids. The V gene end was trimmed by 0 bases and the J gene end by 6 bases; junction bases not matched to a gene: 6. Germline CDR1 SGDLS, CDR2 YYNGEE. Written as DNA, the CDR3 is TGTGCCAGCAGCGTAGAGGGCAGGGGGAGCAATGAGCAGTTCTTC. Translation gives CASSVEGRGSNEQFF.